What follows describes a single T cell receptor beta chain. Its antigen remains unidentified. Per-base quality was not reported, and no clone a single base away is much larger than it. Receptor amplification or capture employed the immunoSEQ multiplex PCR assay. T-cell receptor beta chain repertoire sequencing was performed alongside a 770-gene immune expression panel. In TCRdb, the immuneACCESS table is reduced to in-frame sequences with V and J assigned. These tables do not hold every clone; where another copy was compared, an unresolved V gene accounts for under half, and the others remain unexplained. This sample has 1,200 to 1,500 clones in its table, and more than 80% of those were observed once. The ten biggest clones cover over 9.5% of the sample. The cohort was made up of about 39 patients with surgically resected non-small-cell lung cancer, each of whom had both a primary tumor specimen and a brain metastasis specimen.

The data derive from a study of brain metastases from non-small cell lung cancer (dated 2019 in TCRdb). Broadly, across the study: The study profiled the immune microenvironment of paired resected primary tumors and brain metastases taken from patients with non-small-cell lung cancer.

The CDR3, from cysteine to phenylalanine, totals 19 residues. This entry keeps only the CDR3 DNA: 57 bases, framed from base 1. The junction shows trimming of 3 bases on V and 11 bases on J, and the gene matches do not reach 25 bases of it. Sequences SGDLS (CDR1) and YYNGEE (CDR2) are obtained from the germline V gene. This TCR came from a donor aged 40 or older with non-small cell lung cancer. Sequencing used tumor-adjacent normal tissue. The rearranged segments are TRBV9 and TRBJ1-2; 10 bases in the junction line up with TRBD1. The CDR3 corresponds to CASSESDPGQGPSKSGYTF. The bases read TGTGCCAGCAGCGAGTCGGATCCGGGACAGGGGCCGTCCAAGTCTGGTTACACCTTC. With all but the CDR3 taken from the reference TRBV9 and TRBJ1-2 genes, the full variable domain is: DSGVTQTPKHLITATGQRVTLRCSPRSGDLSVYWYQQSLDQGLQFLIQYYNGEERAKGNILERFSAQQFPDLHSELNLSSLELGDSALYFCASSESDPGQGPSKSGYTFGSGTRLTVV.